Presented here are 26 T cell receptor beta chains from one specimen sequenced in a study of blood T cell repertoires in COVID-19 (dated by TCRdb to the early 2020s). The receptor library was made with the immunoSEQ multiplex PCR assay. TCRdb holds this immuneACCESS table with in-frame rearrangements only. Some clones are missing; in checked studies, unresolved V genes explain under half, and the rest has no known cause. The sample includes approximately 270,000 clones, with 89% observed a single time. Of the sample, under 2.5% is held by the ten largest clones. Sample: peripheral blood. The receptors originated from a man in his forties or fifties with acute or convalescent COVID-19.

V and J are TRBV3-1 (or the pseudogene TRBV3-2) and TRBJ2-2; D is perhaps TRBD1 (7 bases). The germline V and J ends were trimmed by 4 bases and 5 bases, with 14 bases remaining between them. Germline assignment: CDR1 LGHDT and CDR2 YNNKEL (reference sequence). The CDR3 is 15 residues long. The chain's CDR3 is CASSPRTGGTGELFF. As DNA, the CDR3 is TGTGCCAGCAGCCCCCGGACAGGAGGGACCGGGGAGCTGTTTTTT.

J is TRBJ1-1 and V is TRBV3-1 (or the pseudogene TRBV3-2); no firm D call. This CDR3 has 14 amino acids. Germline loops: CDR1 LGHDT, CDR2 YNNKEL (reference sequence). Trimming took off 1 base at V and 3 bases at J, with 9 bases between the two ends. In DNA, the CDR3 is TGTGCCAGCAGCCAAGTCGAGGGTGACACTGAAGCTTTCTTT. It yields the protein CASSQVEGDTEAFF.

V and J are TRBV18 and TRBJ2-1; 7 bases fit TRBD1. V lost 6 bases and J lost 0; bases outside the gene matches: 8. The CDR3 contains 16 residues. CDR1 and CDR2 (germline): KGHSH, LQKENI. The CDR3 DNA follows: TGTGCCAGCTCCCCTACAGGGGACCCCTCCTACAATGAGCAGTTCTTC. Amino acid sequence: CASSPTGDPSYNEQFF.

V and J are TRBV2 and TRBJ2-2; no definite D call. V lost 7 bases and J lost 2, with 8 bases in between. CDR1 SNHLY and CDR2 FYNNEI come from the germline V gene. The CDR3 has 13 residues. CDR3 DNA: TGTGCCAGCACGATTACTAACACCGGGGAGCTGTTTTTT. It is translated as CASTITNTGELFF. The whole variable domain, filled in from reference TRBV2 and TRBJ2-2, reads EPEVTQTPSHQVTQMGQEVILRCVPISNHLYFYWYRQILGQKVEFLVSFYNNEISEKSEIFDDQFSVERPDGSNFTLKIRSTKLEDSAMYFCASTITNTGELFFGEGSRLTVL.

The chain couples TRBV6-5 to TRBJ1-3; tentatively, D is TRBD1 (5 bases). CDR3 length: 15 residues. Trimming left V 5 bases short and J 0 bases short, with 11 bases between. Germline values: CDR1 MNHEY, CDR2 SVGAGI. The CDR3 here is CASSPGTFSGNTIYF. CDR3 sequence (DNA): TGTGCCAGCAGTCCCGGGACTTTCTCTGGAAACACCATATATTTT.

In its sample, this clone was seen once. V gene TRBV19 combines with J gene TRBJ1-1; 9 bases fit TRBD1. With 4 bases clipped from V and 6 bases from J, the junction kept 12 bases outside the gene matches. The CDR3 runs to 16 residues. Germline V lookup: CDR1 LNHDA, CDR2 SQIVND (reference sequence). This CDR3 reads CASSNTGGYGEPEAFF. In DNA, the CDR3 is TGTGCCAGTAGTAACACAGGGGGCTACGGGGAACCTGAAGCTTTCTTT.

The rearrangement links TRBV12-3 or TRBV12-4 to TRBJ2-2; maybe TRBD2 (6 bases). This CDR3 has 12 residues. V lost 10 bases and J 5 bases, leaving 11 bases between the germline ends. CDR3 loop: CANRGLTGELFF. CDR3 bases: TGTGCCAACCGAGGACTAACCGGGGAGCTGTTTTTT.

This chain connects TRBV5-1 to TRBJ2-2; no clear D gene. This CDR3 region has 13 residues. Trimming left V 5 bases short and J 5 bases short, with 10 bases between. CDR1 and CDR2 from the germline V gene are SGHRS and YFSETQ. The CDR3 DNA follows: TGCGCCAGCAGTAACCAGGCAACCGGGGAGCTGTTTTTT. Translating it yields CASSNQATGELFF.

This clone was seen a single time. This sequence joins TRBV2 and TRBJ1-1; TRBD1 might be the D (6 bases). V lost 2 bases and J 1 base, leaving 14 bases between the germline ends. The CDR3 contains 16 residues. Germline CDR1 and CDR2: SNHLY and FYNNEI. CDR3 in DNA: TGTGCCAGCAGTGAACAGGACAGTTCGACGAACACTGAAGCTTTCTTT. As protein: CASSEQDSSTNTEAFF.

V and J are TRBV27 and TRBJ1-5; 9 bases fit TRBD1. Trimming removed 6 bases from V and 4 bases from J; junction bases left unmatched: 7. This CDR3 has 15 amino acids. Per the germline V gene, CDR1 is MNHEY and CDR2 is SMNVEV (reference sequence). The DNA of the CDR3 is TGTGCCAGCAGGGTGGTCGGGACAGGGAATCAGCCCCAGCATTTT. Encoded protein: CASRVVGTGNQPQHF.

The gene calls are TRBV29-1 and TRBJ2-1; possibly TRBD2 for D (5 bases). Germline CDR1 is SQVTM and CDR2 is ANQGSEA. The CDR3 has 11 amino acids. Between the trimmed V and J ends, which lost 6 bases and 15 bases, there was a span of 18 bases. CDR3 nucleotides: TGCAGCGTCGCGAGCGGACCTGAGGGGTTCTTC. Its translation is CSVASGPEGFF.

The chain recombines TRBV5-1 with TRBJ1-1; 10 bases are shared with TRBD1. Unmatched junction bases numbered 4, after V lost 4 bases and J lost 1 base. Germline assignment: CDR1 SGHRS and CDR2 YFSETQ. This CDR3 is built from 15 residues. The CDR3, as DNA: TGCGCCAGCAGCCGGACAGGGGGAAAGAACACTGAAGCTTTCTTT. Its protein is CASSRTGGKNTEAFF.

The rearrangement links TRBV27 to TRBJ2-5; TRBD1 agrees at 9 bases. Germline V gene sequence: CDR1 MNHEY, CDR2 SMNVEV (reference sequence). With 9 bases clipped from V and 4 bases from J, the junction kept 12 bases outside the gene matches. CDR3 size: 15 residues. CDR3 bases: TGTGCCAGTAACCGGGACAGGGCACAGGTAGAGACCCAGTACTTC. Protein product: CASNRDRAQVETQYF.

The genes are TRBV6-1 and TRBJ1-6; possible D gene TRBD1, 6 bases. The CDR3 is made up of 17 amino acids. V was cut by 3 bases and J by 0 bases, with 12 bases left in between. CDR1 is MNHNS and CDR2 is SASEGT in the germline V gene. The CDR3 nucleotides read TGTGCCAGCAGTGATTCCGTGACAGGCTCCTATAATTCACCCCTCCACTTT. Amino acid sequence: CASSDSVTGSYNSPLHF.

V gene TRBV7-6 combines with J gene TRBJ1-1; tentatively, D is TRBD1 (6 bases). Germline CDR1 and CDR2: SGHVS and FNYEAQ. V lost 5 bases to trimming and J lost 0 bases, with 13 bases between them. The length of the CDR3 is 15 residues. CDR3 region: CASSPRTELNTEAFF. The CDR3 DNA sequence: TGTGCCAGCAGCCCCCGGACAGAACTGAACACTGAAGCTTTCTTT.

The J gene is TRBJ2-1, the V gene TRBV5-1, with TRBD2 as a possible D gene (6 bases). The CDR3 loop spans 15 amino acids. V was pared by 6 bases and J by 2 bases, with 15 bases between. Looked up from germline, CDR1 is SGHRS and CDR2 is YFSETQ. CDR3 DNA: TGCGCCAGCACCGTGAGGGGAGGCACCTACAATGAGCAGTTCTTC. This encodes CASTVRGGTYNEQFF.

The chain combines TRBV7-8 with TRBJ2-1; the D gene is possibly TRBD2 (6 bases). Deletions cut 5 bases from V and 0 bases from J, with 14 bases between. The CDR3 has 16 amino acids. Germline V gene sequence: CDR1 SGHVS, CDR2 FQNEAQ. The CDR3 is CASSAFPGVSYNEQFF. DNA for the CDR3: TGTGCCAGCAGCGCTTTCCCGGGGGTCTCCTACAATGAGCAGTTCTTC.

The V gene is TRBV30, the J gene TRBJ1-1; TRBD1 aligns across 7 bases. The germline CDR1 and CDR2 sequences are GTSNPN and SVGIG (reference sequence). The ends lost 8 bases at V and 0 bases at J; junction bases unmatched: 6. The CDR3 extends over 13 amino acids. CDR3 loop: CAGDSPMNTEAFF. The CDR3 DNA follows: TGTGCCGGGGACAGCCCCATGAACACTGAAGCTTTCTTT.

The V call is TRBV19, the J call TRBJ1-5, with TRBD1 identical over 7 bases. Germline CDR1 reads LNHDA; CDR2 reads SQIVND (reference sequence). V trimming: 7 bases; J trimming: 3 bases; junction bases outside the gene matches: 9. The CDR3 consists of 15 residues. In DNA, the CDR3 is TGTGCCAGTACCCGACAGGGAAATAACAATCAGCCCCAGCATTTT. Its protein product is CASTRQGNNNQPQHF.

CDR3 coding DNA: TGTGCCAGCAGCTTAGCCGGTGGGGCAGGTTACAATCAGCCCCAGCATTTT. It specifies CASSLAGGAGYNQPQHF. The chain has TRBV7-6 and TRBJ1-5; weak D call: TRBD1 (5 bases). Germline CDR1 reads SGHVS; CDR2 reads FNYEAQ. The CDR3 is 17 amino acids. With 0 bases removed from V and 3 bases from J, the gap between germline ends came to 15 bases.

This clone showed up just a few times. This chain joins TRBV6-4 and TRBJ1-2; 9 positions agree with TRBD1. CDR3 length: 16 residues. Germline V lookup: CDR1 MRHNA, CDR2 SNTAGT. V lost 2 bases, J lost 4 bases, and 8 bases stayed unmatched. As DNA, the CDR3 is TGTGCCAGCAGTGACCCTCGGGACAGGGTCGCCTATGGCTACACCTTC. It yields the protein CASSDPRDRVAYGYTF.

The V and J genes are TRBV6-5 and TRBJ2-7, with 9 bases fitting TRBD1. V trimming: 6 bases; J trimming: 12 bases; junction bases outside the gene matches: 9. Per germline, CDR1 MNHEY and CDR2 SVGAGI. This CDR3 spans 12 amino acids. The CDR3 coding sequence is TGTGCCAGCAGCACCTCCGGACAGGGGCCGTACTTC. Translation: CASSTSGQGPYF.

This chain joins TRBV12-3 or TRBV12-4 and TRBJ1-1, with 7 nucleotides matching TRBD1. This CDR3 region has 13 residues. The trim removed 2 bases at V and 4 bases at J, leaving 1 base unmatched. CDR3 residues: CASSLNRGTEAFF. In DNA form, the CDR3 reads TGTGCCAGCAGTTTAAACAGGGGCACTGAAGCTTTCTTT.

The chain has TRBV11-2 and TRBJ2-7; a weak D match, TRBD1 (5 bases). Deletions cut 6 bases from V and 6 bases from J, with 6 bases between. The CDR3 contains 10 residues. Germline-derived CDR1 and CDR2 are SGHAT and FQNNGV. CDR3 residues: CASRGREQYF. CDR3 in DNA: TGTGCCAGCAGGGGGCGCGAGCAGTACTTC.

The gene calls are TRBV18 and TRBJ2-7, with a weak D call TRBD1 (5 bases). Trimming stripped 6 bases from V and 5 bases from J, with 17 bases between. There are 14 residues in the CDR3. Germline-derived CDR1 and CDR2 are KGHSH and LQKENI. Here the CDR3 DNA reads TGTGCCAGCTCCCCTAATTCAGGGTCGGACGAGCAGTACTTC. Encoded protein: CASSPNSGSDEQYF.

The chain uses TRBV5-4 and TRBJ2-1, with TRBD1 as a possible D gene (6 bases). CDR3 length equals 13 residues. Germline V gives CDR1 SGHNT, CDR2 YYREEE (reference sequence). The V end was cut by 2 bases, the J end by 9 bases, with 12 bases between. The CDR3 reads CASSFATGIEQFF. In nucleotides, the CDR3 is TGTGCCAGCAGCTTTGCCACAGGGATTGAGCAGTTCTTC. Supplemented by reference TRBV5-4 and TRBJ2-1, the full variable domain reads ETGVTQSPTHLIKTRGQQVTLRCSSQSGHNTVSWYQQALGQGPQFIFQYYREEENGRGNFPPRFSGLQFPNYSSELNVNALELDDSALYLCASSFATGIEQFFGPGTRLTVL.